This T cell receptor (beta chain) originates from a study of cytomegalovirus exposure and HLA in healthy donors. Study-wide results and limits: TCR beta chains numbering 150 to 200 were designated cytomegalovirus-associated.

This CDR3 is built from 17 residues. J gave up 3 bases and V 3 bases, and 9 bases lay outside the gene matches. Germline assignment: CDR1 MNHEY and CDR2 SMNVEV (reference sequence). This clone was counted a single time. What it binds is unknown. Primers: 60 Vbeta forward and 13 Jbeta reverse. The table came from immunoSEQ multiplex PCR; TCRdb's copy has only in-frame clones and leaves some out. The table includes about 67,000 clones, roughly 80% detected once. The TCR originated in a woman in her twenties or thirties in good health and CMV-seronegative. The chain recombines TRBV27 with TRBJ2-1; 9 positions agree with TRBD1. Sequences were obtained from PBMCs. The CDR3 DNA follows: TGTGCCAGCAGTTTTGCCGGGGGGACAGGGATCTACAATGAGCAGTTCTTC. It yields the protein CASSFAGGTGIYNEQFF.